These 21 T cell receptor beta chains share one sample of origin, sequenced in a study of CD8+ T cells in alopecia areata. RNA was extracted and reverse transcribed into cDNA as the sequencing template. Clones were sequenced by immunoSEQ multiplex PCR, and TCRdb holds only the in-frame ones, with some missing. Altogether hundreds of thousands of clones are present, roughly two thirds being singletons, with the ten largest covering around 1.2%. The input for sequencing was CD4+ T cells sorted from blood, taken at week 0. The receptors originated from a human donor with alopecia areata.

CDR3 sequence reads: CSARILETQYF. The CDR3 region has the DNA TGCAGTGCTAGAATCCTGGAGACCCAGTACTTC. The rearrangement joins TRBV20-1 to TRBJ2-5; no clear D gene. Germline V gene data show CDR1 as DFQATT and CDR2 as SNEGSKA (reference sequence). The CDR3 covers 11 residues. V dropped 2 bases and J dropped 5 bases, with 6 bases sitting between them.

V gene TRBV15 combines with J gene TRBJ2-2; D is possibly TRBD1 (5 bases). The CDR3 is 17 residues long. V was clipped by 3 bases and J by 0 bases, with 14 bases between them. The germline CDR1 and CDR2 sequences are LNHNV and YYDKDF (reference sequence). The CDR3 loop is CATSRRQLFANTGELFF. Here the CDR3 DNA reads TGTGCCACCAGCAGGAGACAGCTTTTCGCGAACACCGGGGAGCTGTTTTTT.

The chain uses TRBV7-9 and TRBJ2-7; D possibly matches TRBD1 or TRBD2 (5 bases each). The V gene's germline CDR1 is SEHNR and CDR2 FQNEAQ (reference sequence). There are 12 residues in the CDR3. Trimming shortened V by 6 bases and J by 9 bases, and 15 bases separated the two germline ends. The CDR3 DNA reads TGTGCCAGCAGAGATACAGGCGCGGGGCAGTACTTC. It encodes CASRDTGAGQYF.

Comment on this clone: A junction boundary mismatches the germline segment, possibly from a read error. The chain employs TRBV27 and TRBJ1-5; D gene unclear. Germline V gene lookup returns CDR1 MNHEY and CDR2 SMNVEV (reference sequence). The CDR3 is made up of 12 amino acids. CDR3 DNA: TGTGCCGGCAGCGGAAGAAATCAGCCCCAGCATTTT. Translated, it gives CAGSGRNQPQHF.

This clone was observed a single time. The genes are TRBV30 and TRBJ2-7; D not certain. This CDR3 has 12 amino acids. Deletions cut 4 bases from V and 6 bases from J, with 13 bases between. In germline, CDR1 is GTSNPN, CDR2 SVGIG (reference sequence). The CDR3 reads CAWTTAYGEQYF. DNA of the CDR3: TGTGCCTGGACCACTGCGTATGGCGAGCAGTACTTC.

The rearrangement joins TRBV10-3 to TRBJ2-5; 7 nucleotides line up with TRBD2. Germline lookup yields CDR1 ENHRY and CDR2 SYGVKD. The CDR3 runs to 13 residues. The CDR3 sequence is CALSAGVRETQYF. Here the CDR3 DNA reads TGTGCGCTCAGCGCGGGGGTGAGAGAGACCCAGTACTTC.

V usage is TRBV6-6 and J usage is TRBJ1-5; 11 bases fit TRBD1. Germline CDR1 and CDR2: MNHNY and SVGAGI (reference sequence). The junction had 4 bases not matched to a gene; V was cut back by 2 bases and J by 4 bases. This CDR3 spans 16 amino acids. The CDR3 nucleotides read TGTGCCAGCAGTTACAGGCGGGACAGGGGGAATCAGCCCCAGCATTTT. Translation: CASSYRRDRGNQPQHF.

The V call is TRBV7-2, the J call TRBJ2-6; no firm D call. This CDR3 spans 15 amino acids. CDR1 and CDR2 (germline): SGHTA, FQGNSA. V shed 5 bases and J shed 0 bases, with 8 bases lying between them. CDR3 loop: CASSGRLSGANVLTF. CDR3 coding DNA: TGTGCCAGCAGCGGACGGCTCTCTGGGGCCAACGTCCTGACTTTC.

This chain links TRBV4-2 with TRBJ2-1, with D possibly matching TRBD2 (6 bases). Per germline, CDR1 LGHNA and CDR2 YNFKEQ. The V and J ends lost 0 bases and 2 bases respectively, with 11 bases between them. The CDR3 is 16 amino acids. CDR3 loop: CASSQEMERAYNEQFF. DNA for the CDR3: TGTGCCAGCAGCCAAGAAATGGAGCGGGCCTACAATGAGCAGTTCTTC.

Only a few counts were recorded for this clone. CDR3 protein: CASGRVGNTIYF. The CDR3 region has the DNA TGTGCCAGCGGGAGGGTAGGAAACACCATATATTTT. The V gene is TRBV7-2, the J gene TRBJ1-3; D is uncertain. The CDR3 sequence is 12 residues long. Trimming removed 8 bases at V and 4 bases at J, with 9 bases between. Germline loops: CDR1 SGHTA, CDR2 FQGNSA.

J is TRBJ2-7 and V is TRBV29-1; D is possibly TRBD2 (6 bases). Germline V CDR1 and CDR2: SQVTM, ANQGSEA. Deletions cut 4 bases from V and 4 bases from J, with 17 bases between. This CDR3 has 14 residues. The DNA of the CDR3 is TGCAGCGTTGCTTCGGGGGTGGAAGGATACGAGCAGTACTTC. Translation: CSVASGVEGYEQYF.

This clone was counted only a few times. The rearrangement uses TRBV7-8 and TRBJ2-2, with D tentatively TRBD1 (5 bases). The V end lost 1 base, the J end lost 5 bases, and 8 bases lay between the germline ends. Germline CDR1 SGHVS, CDR2 FQNEAQ. The CDR3 runs 14 residues. The CDR3 nucleotides are TGTGCCAGCAGCTTAGTAGGGGCGACCGGGGAGCTGTTTTTT. As protein: CASSLVGATGELFF.

The rearrangement uses TRBV2 and TRBJ2-6; D possibly corresponds to TRBD2 (6 bases). The germline gives CDR1 SNHLY, CDR2 FYNNEI. The CDR3 length is 14 residues. Trimming took off 7 bases at V and 9 bases at J, with 16 bases between the two ends. CDR3: CASTPGPRGNVLTF. DNA of the CDR3: TGTGCCAGCACTCCGGGTCCGCGGGGCAACGTCCTGACTTTC.

The V gene is TRBV27, the J gene TRBJ1-6; possibly TRBD1 for D (6 bases). Trimming left V 3 bases short and J 7 bases short, with 13 bases between. CDR1 and CDR2 from the germline V gene are MNHEY and SMNVEV (reference sequence). The CDR3 spans 15 residues. This chain's CDR3 is CASSFGDRTNSPLHF. DNA of the CDR3: TGTGCCAGCAGTTTCGGTGACAGGACAAATTCACCCCTCCACTTT.

The chain combines TRBV6-5 with TRBJ2-3; 12 bases fit TRBD2. V dropped 5 bases and J dropped 2; count of bases not matched to a gene: 2. Germline-derived CDR1 and CDR2 are MNHEY and SVGAGI. CDR3 length: 15 amino acids. The CDR3 reads CASSTSGGITDTQYF. CDR3 nucleotide sequence: TGTGCCAGCAGTACTAGCGGGGGGATCACAGATACGCAGTATTTT.

This chain links TRBV29-1 with TRBJ2-2; unclear D gene. V lost 0 bases to trimming and J lost 1 base, with 9 bases between them. CDR3 length: 15 residues. The germline V gene has CDR1 SQVTM and CDR2 ANQGSEA. The chain's CDR3 is CSVEEQSENTGELFF. The CDR3, as DNA: TGCAGCGTTGAAGAACAGTCTGAGAACACCGGGGAGCTGTTTTTT.

The chain combines TRBV25-1 with TRBJ2-5; perhaps D is TRBD1 or TRBD2 (6 bases each). Trimming took 2 bases from V and 5 from J, leaving 9 bases between them. CDR1 is MGHDK, CDR2 SYGVNS, per germline. The CDR3 extends over 13 amino acids. The CDR3 is CASSEGGLETQYF. In DNA, the CDR3 is TGTGCCAGCAGTGAAGGGGGGCTGGAGACCCAGTACTTC. Variable domain in full (rest from reference TRBV25-1 and TRBJ2-5): EADIYQTPRYLVIGTGKKITLECSQTMGHDKMYWYQQDPGMELHLIHYSYGVNSTEKGDLSSESTVSRIRTEHFPLTLESARPSHTSQYLCASSEGGLETQYFGPGTRLLVL.

V is TRBV30 and J is TRBJ1-5, with D perhaps TRBD1 (6 bases). CDR1 and CDR2 from the germline V gene are GTSNPN and SVGIG (reference sequence). Trimming removed 0 bases from V and 5 bases from J, with 8 bases in between. CDR3 length: 13 residues. CDR3 nucleotides: TGTGCCTGGAGTGTCAGGGGAGATCAGCCCCAGCATTTT. This translates into CAWSVRGDQPQHF.

The rearrangement links TRBV19 to TRBJ1-5; no firm D call. CDR1 and CDR2 from the germline V gene are LNHDA and SQIVND (reference sequence). The length of the CDR3 is 13 residues. V was cut by 5 bases and J by 5 bases, with 10 bases left in between. The CDR3 bases are TGTGCCAGTAGTTTCAGACCCGATCAGCCCCAGCATTTT. This encodes CASSFRPDQPQHF.

The rearrangement links TRBV29-1 to TRBJ2-1, with D hard to call. Germline-derived CDR1 and CDR2 are SQVTM and ANQGSEA. The CDR3 extends over 12 amino acids. Trimming pared 4 bases from V and 8 bases from J, leaving 12 bases between. CDR3 sequence: CSVVSMRDEQFF. The CDR3 nucleotides read TGCAGCGTTGTTTCTATGCGCGATGAGCAGTTCTTC.

This clone has just one count. This CDR3 is CSVGVTGGEDEKLFF. The CDR3, as DNA: TGCAGCGTTGGGGTGACAGGGGGAGAGGATGAAAAACTGTTTTTT. The V gene is TRBV29-1, the J gene TRBJ1-4; 9 bases are shared with TRBD1. The CDR3 spans 15 residues. V lost 4 bases to trimming and J lost 6 bases; unmatched junction nucleotides: 9. Germline V gene sequence: CDR1 SQVTM, CDR2 ANQGSEA.